The 21 T cell receptor beta chains listed next were all sequenced from one sample in a study of cytomegalovirus exposure and HLA in healthy donors. 60 Vbeta and 13 Jbeta primers were used in PCR. The assay was immunoSEQ multiplex PCR, and TCRdb's table has in-frame clones only and misses some. Here the sample spans approximately 140,000 clones, more than 75% being singletons. Sequencing was performed on PBMCs. These receptors were obtained from a human donor in good health.

This clone was recorded only once. The chain couples TRBV6-6 to TRBJ1-5, with a possible D match to TRBD1 (5 bases). The CDR3 contains 15 residues. V was pared by 8 bases and J by 4 bases, with 18 bases between. Germline V gene sequence: CDR1 MNHNY, CDR2 SVGAGI (reference sequence). CDR3 loop: CASVWGVGYNQPQHF. The CDR3 bases are TGTGCCAGCGTGTGGGGGGTCGGGTATAATCAGCCCCAGCATTTT.

The V and J genes are TRBV28 and TRBJ1-5; 8 bases are a match to TRBD1. The CDR3 has 15 residues. The V gene's germline CDR1 is MDHEN and CDR2 SYDVKM. V shed 5 bases and J 1 base; nucleotides not matched to a gene: 4. The chain's CDR3 is CASSQDRVSNQPQHF. The CDR3 DNA reads as TGTGCCAGCAGTCAGGACAGGGTGAGCAATCAGCCCCAGCATTTT.

This clone was seen just once. This chain links TRBV4-2 with TRBJ2-1, with D possibly matching TRBD2 (5 bases). This CDR3 is built from 13 residues. Deletions cut 1 base from V and 8 bases from J, with 9 bases between. Per germline, CDR1 LGHNA and CDR2 YNFKEQ. CDR3 protein: CASSQGGIDEQFF. CDR3 nucleotide sequence: TGTGCCAGCAGCCAAGGAGGGATCGATGAGCAGTTCTTC.

The V and J genes are TRBV7-6 and TRBJ2-3; 9 positions match TRBD2. The CDR3 is made up of 13 amino acids. Unmatched junction bases numbered 2, after V lost 6 bases and J lost 4 bases. Per the germline V gene, CDR1 is SGHVS and CDR2 is FNYEAQ. CDR3 DNA: TGTGCCAGCAGGCGGGGGGGCGCAGATACGCAGTATTTT. Protein product: CASRRGGADTQYF.

This chain links TRBV28 with TRBJ2-7, with 9 nucleotides matching TRBD2. CDR3 length equals 16 residues. The ends lost 1 base at V and 4 bases at J; junction bases unmatched: 8. Germline lookup yields CDR1 MDHEN and CDR2 SYDVKM. In DNA form, the CDR3 reads TGTGCCAGCAGTTTATCGCGTCGGCGGGAGGGTTACGAGCAGTACTTC. It encodes CASSLSRRREGYEQYF.

The chain joins TRBV4-3 to TRBJ2-1; 10 bases align to TRBD1. V lost 4 bases, J lost 8 bases, and 11 bases stayed unmatched. The CDR3 is made up of 16 amino acids. The germline gives CDR1 LGHNA, CDR2 YSLEER. In DNA form, the CDR3 reads TGCGCCAGCAGCCTGGGGGACAGGGGCCCCGTCGATGAGCAGTTCTTC. Residues: CASSLGDRGPVDEQFF.

The chain recombines TRBV9 with TRBJ1-2, with D possibly matching TRBD1 (5 bases). This CDR3 has 15 residues. Trimming removed 4 bases at V and 3 bases at J, with 16 bases between. Germline CDR1 reads SGDLS; CDR2 reads YYNGEE. The CDR3 loop reads CASSPGGRGDYGYTF. CDR3 DNA sequence: TGTGCCAGCAGCCCCGGGGGGAGGGGCGACTATGGCTACACCTTC.

The gene calls are TRBV5-1 and TRBJ2-4; the match to TRBD1 covers 9 bases. Germline V lookup: CDR1 SGHRS, CDR2 YFSETQ. V trimming: 4 bases; J trimming: 1 base; junction bases outside the gene matches: 9. The CDR3 runs to 17 residues. The CDR3 reads CASSPRTGDGAKNIQYF. The CDR3 nucleotides are TGCGCCAGCAGCCCTCGGACAGGGGACGGGGCCAAAAACATTCAGTACTTC.

The CDR3 region is CAWSVRGTGMGINQPQHF. Written as DNA, the CDR3 is TGTGCCTGGAGTGTACGAGGGACAGGGATGGGGATAAATCAGCCCCAGCATTTT. The chain links TRBV30 to TRBJ1-5; 9 positions agree with TRBD1. Looked up from germline, CDR1 is GTSNPN and CDR2 is SVGIG (reference sequence). This CDR3 spans 18 amino acids. V shed 0 bases, J shed 4 bases, and the junction held 13 bases outside the gene matches.

The chain uses TRBV30 and TRBJ1-6; D is ambiguous. This CDR3 is built from 14 residues. Germline lookup yields CDR1 GTSNPN and CDR2 SVGIG (reference sequence). V was cut by 4 bases and J by 5 bases, with 12 bases left in between. The CDR3 reads CAWNRPGDNSPLHF. As DNA, the CDR3 is TGTGCCTGGAATAGGCCCGGGGATAATTCACCCCTCCACTTT.

This clone appeared once. The chain uses TRBV27 and TRBJ2-5, with D hard to call. Trimming took off 6 bases at V and 0 bases at J, with 8 bases between the two ends. The CDR3 extends over 13 amino acids. Germline V gene lookup returns CDR1 MNHEY and CDR2 SMNVEV (reference sequence). CDR3 in amino acids: CASSRMYQETQYF. The CDR3 DNA sequence: TGTGCCAGCAGCAGGATGTACCAAGAGACCCAGTACTTC.

This clone was detected once. The chain is built from TRBV6-5 and TRBJ1-2, with D tentatively TRBD1 (5 bases). The CDR3 contains 13 residues. Trimming removed 2 bases from V and 7 bases from J, with 11 bases in between. Per germline, CDR1 MNHEY and CDR2 SVGAGI. Here the CDR3 DNA reads TGTGCCAGCAGTTACGATCCTAGGGGTGGCTACACCTTC. This translates into CASSYDPRGGYTF.

V gene TRBV5-1 combines with J gene TRBJ2-7, with 11 bases lining up with TRBD1. Unmatched junction bases numbered 3, after V lost 3 bases and J lost 4 bases. Germline V lookup: CDR1 SGHRS, CDR2 YFSETQ. The CDR3 consists of 14 residues. CDR3 residues: CASSSGQGGYEQYF. Written as DNA, the CDR3 is TGCGCCAGCAGCTCGGGACAGGGGGGTTACGAGCAGTACTTC.

The genes are TRBV27 and TRBJ1-4; 7 nucleotides agree with TRBD1. The CDR3 sequence is 15 residues long. Germline CDR1 and CDR2: MNHEY and SMNVEV (reference sequence). V dropped 6 bases and J dropped 8; count of bases not matched to a gene: 12. CDR3 sequence reads: CASSPQTGMREKLFF. For the CDR3, the DNA is TGTGCCAGCAGCCCCCAGACAGGGATGAGGGAAAAACTGTTTTTT. The full variable domain, in which reference TRBV27 and TRBJ1-4 provide the parts outside the CDR3, is EAQVTQNPRYLITVTGKKLTVTCSQNMNHEYMSWYRQDPGLGLRQIYYSMNVEVTDKGDVPEGYKVSRKEKRNFPLILESPSPNQTSLYFCASSPQTGMREKLFFGSGTQLSVL.

In regard to this clone: An end of the junction differs from the germline gene, which may be a read error. At the DNA level, this CDR3 is encoded by other sequences in the same sample as well. V usage is TRBV18 and J usage is TRBJ1-1; 8 bases are shared with TRBD1. Germline V gene data show CDR1 as KGHSH and CDR2 as LQKENI. This CDR3 is 15 amino acids long. The CDR3 sequence is CASPLTGALNTEAFF. For the CDR3, the DNA is TGCGCCAGTCCACTGACAGGGGCGTTGAACACTGAAGCTTTCTTT.

This chain connects TRBV27 to TRBJ2-1, with 11 bases fitting TRBD1. The CDR3 spans 15 residues. Germline V lookup: CDR1 MNHEY, CDR2 SMNVEV (reference sequence). With V trimmed by 4 bases and J by 8 bases, 7 bases remained unmatched. CDR3 nucleotides: TGTGCCAGCAGTTCTTGGGACAGGGGGGTGGATGAGCAGTTCTTC. Its protein product is CASSSWDRGVDEQFF.

This sequence joins TRBV27 and TRBJ2-7; TRBD1 matches at 7 bases. The V and J ends lost 5 bases and 2 bases, in that order; junction bases with no gene match: 9. Germline loops: CDR1 MNHEY, CDR2 SMNVEV (reference sequence). The CDR3 spans 15 residues. The CDR3 DNA is TGTGCCAGCAGTCCACGGGACAGCAGTACCTACGAGCAGTACTTC. Protein product: CASSPRDSSTYEQYF.

J is TRBJ2-7 and V is TRBV27, with TRBD2 identical over 8 bases. Unmatched junction bases numbered 12, after V lost 2 bases and J lost 3 bases. The CDR3 length is 17 residues. Per the germline V gene, CDR1 is MNHEY and CDR2 is SMNVEV (reference sequence). CDR3 sequence: CASSLRAMREVNYEQYF. In DNA, the CDR3 is TGTGCCAGCAGTTTACGGGCCATGCGGGAGGTTAACTACGAGCAGTACTTC.

The chain combines TRBV5-4 with TRBJ1-1, with 9 bases that match TRBD1. The CDR3 is made up of 15 amino acids. Trimming at V came to 4 bases and at J to 3 bases, leaving 7 bases not matched to a gene. From germline, CDR1 is SGHNT and CDR2 YYREEE (reference sequence). For the CDR3, the DNA is TGTGCCAGCAGCGGCCAACAGGGGGCGTACACTGAAGCTTTCTTT. This translates into CASSGQQGAYTEAFF.

The V gene is TRBV7-2, the J gene TRBJ2-1, with 9 bases identical to TRBD2. In germline, CDR1 is SGHTA, CDR2 FQGNSA. CDR3 length: 15 amino acids. Germline trimming cut 5 bases from V and 4 bases from J; bases unmatched to any gene: 6. CDR3 sequence reads: CASSRQTSGYNEQFF. For the CDR3, the DNA is TGTGCCAGCAGCCGACAGACTAGCGGTTACAATGAGCAGTTCTTC.

The V call is TRBV18, the J call TRBJ1-2; the match to TRBD1 covers 7 bases. The CDR3 is 15 residues long. Unmatched junction bases numbered 4, after V lost 1 base and J lost 2 bases. The germline CDR1 and CDR2 sequences are KGHSH and LQKENI. For the CDR3, the DNA is TGTGCCAGCTCACCACAGACAGGGATCAACTATGGCTACACCTTC. The encoded protein is CASSPQTGINYGYTF.